Listed here is a single T cell receptor (beta chain). Its antigen remains unidentified. The data were taken from a study of T cell responses to AZD1222 COVID-19 vaccine. Findings of the study overall: Regions 160-218 and 743-854 held dominance among vaccine-associated CD4 TCRs, which spanned spike. Seropositivity was recorded at baseline in only six AZD1222 recipients. The donors showed a predominance of white British ancestry and of females, with possible underestimation of clonal diversity. With two AZD1222 doses given, Spike-specific TCR breadth and depth both rose.

Assay: immunoSEQ multiplex PCR; the TCRdb copy retains only in-frame clones and omits some. The sample records about 140,000 clones, over 75% being singletons. Germline V gene data show CDR1 as SGHVS and CDR2 as FQNEAQ. V lost 8 bases and J lost 4; bases outside the gene matches: 11. The CDR3 contains 18 residues. The TCR comes from an adult in good health. Sample: peripheral blood, taken on day 0 of AZD1222 vaccination. This chain joins TRBV7-8 and TRBJ2-2; 15 bases are shared with TRBD2. The CDR3 DNA reads as TGTGCCAGCCCTACCGGGACTAGCGGGAGGTGGACCACCGGGGAGCTGTTTTTT. It codes for CASPTGTSGRWTTGELFF.